Listed here are 20 T cell receptor beta chains from one sample, sequenced in a study of cytomegalovirus exposure and HLA in healthy donors (dated by TCRdb to the late 2010s). Library construction relied on the immunoSEQ multiplex PCR assay. A mixture of 60 forward primers for TCR Vbeta segments and 13 reverse primers for TCR Jbeta segments was used in the multiplex PCR. TCRdb holds this immuneACCESS table with in-frame rearrangements only. Some clones are missing; in checked studies, unresolved V genes explain under half, and the rest has no known cause. The sample yields more than 100,000 clones; 65% to 85% were counted once. The ten top clones hold over 0.2% of the sample. Sequencing input: PBMCs. Receptors originate from a man in his fifties in good health and CMV-seronegative.

This chain links TRBV7-2 with TRBJ2-3; D might be TRBD2 (6 bases). This CDR3 is built from 13 residues. With 6 bases removed from V and 4 bases from J, the gap between germline ends came to 11 bases. Germline V gene lookup returns CDR1 SGHTA and CDR2 FQGNSA. The CDR3, as DNA: TGTGCCAGCAGACCCGGAGGGGCAGATACGCAGTATTTT. Amino acid sequence: CASRPGGADTQYF.

The chain carries TRBV7-2 and TRBJ1-3, with 9 bases lining up with TRBD1. V lost 1 base, J lost 0 bases, and 7 bases stayed unmatched. Germline assignment: CDR1 SGHTA and CDR2 FQGNSA. CDR3 size: 18 residues. The CDR3 DNA sequence: TGTGCCAGCAGCTTAGAGGCTAACAGGGGGCGCTCTGGAAACACCATATATTTT. It codes for CASSLEANRGRSGNTIYF.

The V gene is TRBV7-3, the J gene TRBJ2-1; TRBD2 matches 12 bases. J lost 3 bases, V lost 4 bases, and 1 base had no gene match. This CDR3 is 15 amino acids long. Germline lookup yields CDR1 SGHTA and CDR2 FQGTGA. CDR3 sequence (DNA): TGTGCCAGCAGCTCGACTAGCGGGAGCTACAATGAGCAGTTCTTC. Its protein product is CASSSTSGSYNEQFF.

This chain connects TRBV12-5 to TRBJ1-4; D call uncertain. CDR1 and CDR2 from the germline V gene are LGHNT and FRNRAP. The CDR3 covers 13 residues. The germline V and J ends were trimmed by 1 base and 7 bases, with 7 bases remaining between them. Here the CDR3 reads CASGLGASEKLFF. The CDR3, as DNA: TGTGCTAGTGGTTTGGGAGCTTCTGAAAAACTGTTTTTT. The whole variable domain, filled in from reference TRBV12-5 and TRBJ1-4, reads DARVTQTPRHKVTEMGQEVTMRCQPILGHNTVFWYRQTMMQGLELLAYFRNRAPLDDSGMPKDRFSAEMPDATLATLKIQPSEPRDSAVYFCASGLGASEKLFFGSGTQLSVL.

The chain employs TRBV5-1 and TRBJ2-1; possible D gene TRBD2, 5 bases. Germline loops: CDR1 SGHRS, CDR2 YFSETQ. The CDR3 is 14 amino acids. V gave up 1 base and J gave up 5 bases, with 10 bases separating them. The DNA for the CDR3 is TGCGCCAGCAGCTTGCGGGAAACTGACAATGAGCAGTTCTTC. Amino acid sequence: CASSLRETDNEQFF. Filled out from reference TRBV5-1 and TRBJ2-1, the complete variable domain reads KAGVTQTPRYLIKTRGQQVTLSCSPISGHRSVSWYQQTPGQGLQFLFEYFSETQRNKGNFPGRFSGRQFSNSRSEMNVSTLELGDSALYLCASSLRETDNEQFFGPGTRLTVL.

The V and J genes are TRBV18 and TRBJ1-2; D perhaps matches TRBD1 (5 bases). Deletions cut 1 base from V and 3 bases from J, with 9 bases between. This CDR3 is built from 14 residues. The germline V gene has CDR1 KGHSH and CDR2 LQKENI. Written as DNA, the CDR3 is TGTGCCAGCTCACCACAGGGGTCGGACTATGGCTACACCTTC. Residues: CASSPQGSDYGYTF.

This clone occurred once. This chain uses TRBV9 with TRBJ1-1; 10 nucleotides align to TRBD1. Germline V gives CDR1 SGDLS, CDR2 YYNGEE. CDR3 length: 15 residues. With V trimmed by 7 bases and J by 5 bases, 11 bases remained unmatched. CDR3 DNA: TGTGCCAGCGACCCCGCCGGGACAGGGGCGACTGAAGCTTTCTTT. As protein: CASDPAGTGATEAFF.

This chain links TRBV28 with TRBJ2-7, with a tentative D call TRBD2 (7 bases). The germline V and J ends were trimmed by 7 bases and 4 bases, with 20 bases remaining between them. Germline V CDR1 and CDR2: MDHEN, SYDVKM. This CDR3 has 15 amino acids. CDR3 protein: CASTLRGAMLYEQYF. The DNA of the CDR3 is TGTGCCAGCACCCTACGGGGGGCTATGTTGTACGAGCAGTACTTC.

The rearrangement joins TRBV28 to TRBJ1-4; unclear D gene. In germline, CDR1 is MDHEN, CDR2 SYDVKM. Trimming stripped 8 bases from V and 0 bases from J, with 13 bases between. This CDR3 is 15 amino acids long. The CDR3 sequence: CASSRGLATNEKLFF. The CDR3, as DNA: TGTGCCAGCTCACGGGGATTAGCAACTAATGAAAAACTGTTTTTT. Full variable domain (rest looked up from reference TRBV28 and TRBJ1-4): DVKVTQSSRYLVKRTGEKVFLECVQDMDHENMFWYRQDPGLGLRLIYFSYDVKMKEKGDIPEGYSVSREKKERFSLILESASTNQTSMYLCASSRGLATNEKLFFGSGTQLSVL.

This chain joins TRBV4-3 and TRBJ1-5, with D tentatively TRBD1 (5 bases). This CDR3 region has 15 residues. Trimming shortened V by 1 base and J by 7 bases, and 14 bases separated the two germline ends. Germline V lookup: CDR1 LGHNA, CDR2 YSLEER. In DNA form, the CDR3 reads TGCGCCAGCAGCCAAGGCGGGGGGGGGTCCCAGCCCCAGCATTTT. This translates into CASSQGGGGSQPQHF.

The rearrangement joins TRBV4-1 to TRBJ2-4; TRBD1 agrees at 7 bases. V shed 0 bases and J 4 bases; nucleotides not matched to a gene: 6. The CDR3 extends over 16 amino acids. The germline V gene encodes CDR1 MGHRA and CDR2 YSYEKL. As DNA, the CDR3 is TGCGCCAGCAGCCAAGAATTGGACAGGAGTAAAAACATTCAGTACTTC. Encoded protein: CASSQELDRSKNIQYF.

This sequence joins TRBV5-1 and TRBJ1-1; 8 nucleotides align to TRBD1. The CDR3 is 15 amino acids. Germline lookup yields CDR1 SGHRS and CDR2 YFSETQ. V lost 4 bases to trimming and J lost 1 base; unmatched junction nucleotides: 6. The CDR3 region is CASSSLGQGNTEAFF. For the CDR3, the DNA is TGCGCCAGCAGCAGCCTAGGACAGGGGAACACTGAAGCTTTCTTT.

This clone has a single count. The rearrangement uses TRBV10-3 and TRBJ2-5; 7 bases map to TRBD2. Germline V lookup: CDR1 ENHRY, CDR2 SYGVKD. Trimming took 4 bases from V and 4 from J; bases not matched to a gene: 6. The CDR3 sequence is 14 residues long. The CDR3 spells CAISASGGPETQYF. The CDR3, as DNA: TGTGCCATCAGTGCATCGGGGGGTCCAGAGACCCAGTACTTC.

The gene calls are TRBV18 and TRBJ1-5; weak D call: TRBD1 (6 bases). CDR3 length: 15 residues. Germline V lookup: CDR1 KGHSH, CDR2 LQKENI. The germline V and J ends were trimmed by 5 bases and 2 bases, with 13 bases remaining between them. The CDR3, as DNA: TGTGCCAGCTCAATCGGGGGGGCGGGCAATCAGCCCCAGCATTTT. Translating it yields CASSIGGAGNQPQHF.

The V gene is TRBV9, the J gene TRBJ2-3; TRBD2 matches at 15 bases. CDR1 and CDR2 (germline): SGDLS, YYNGEE. The CDR3 length is 19 residues. J lost 4 bases, V lost 4 bases, and 13 bases had no gene match. CDR3 DNA: TGTGCCAGCAGCCACCACCCGGGACTAGCGGGAGGTGAGGCAGATACGCAGTATTTT. This gives the protein CASSHHPGLAGGEADTQYF. Full variable domain (rest looked up from reference TRBV9 and TRBJ2-3): DSGVTQTPKHLITATGQRVTLRCSPRSGDLSVYWYQQSLDQGLQFLIQYYNGEERAKGNILERFSAQQFPDLHSELNLSSLELGDSALYFCASSHHPGLAGGEADTQYFGPGTRLTVL.

The gene calls are TRBV7-2 and TRBJ2-7, with D possibly matching TRBD2 (6 bases). Germline V gives CDR1 SGHTA, CDR2 FQGNSA. The CDR3 runs 15 residues. Trimming stripped 6 bases from V and 2 bases from J, with 17 bases between. CDR3 bases: TGTGCCAGCAGGGAGGGGACGGGGTCCCCCTACGAGCAGTACTTC. This translates into CASREGTGSPYEQYF.

The chain is built from TRBV6-6 and TRBJ1-4; D not resolved. V gave up 8 bases and J gave up 5 bases, with 9 bases separating them. There are 12 residues in the CDR3. Germline loops: CDR1 MNHNY, CDR2 SVGAGI (reference sequence). In DNA, the CDR3 is TGTGCCAGCGCGGGAACGAATGAAAAACTGTTTTTT. It translates to CASAGTNEKLFF.

This clone was seen only a few times. The chain recombines TRBV5-4 with TRBJ1-5; 7 nucleotides line up with TRBD1. The J segment lost 1 base and the V segment lost 2 bases, leaving 0 bases of the junction unmatched. This CDR3 is built from 14 residues. The germline gives CDR1 SGHNT, CDR2 YYREEE (reference sequence). The CDR3 loop reads CASSLQGSNQPQHF. Written as DNA, the CDR3 is TGTGCCAGCAGCTTACAGGGGAGCAATCAGCCCCAGCATTTT. Full variable domain (outside the CDR3, taken from reference TRBV5-4 and TRBJ1-5): ETGVTQSPTHLIKTRGQQVTLRCSSQSGHNTVSWYQQALGQGPQFIFQYYREEENGRGNFPPRFSGLQFPNYSSELNVNALELDDSALYLCASSLQGSNQPQHFGDGTRLSIL.

The rearrangement uses TRBV4-1 and TRBJ2-3, with TRBD1 identical over 7 bases. Germline CDR1 reads MGHRA; CDR2 reads YSYEKL. The V and J ends lost 7 bases and 2 bases, in that order; junction bases with no gene match: 12. This CDR3 is built from 16 residues. CDR3 coding DNA: TGCGCCAGCACTATAAGTCGGGGACAGCTCACAGATACGCAGTATTTT. Translation: CASTISRGQLTDTQYF.

The chain uses TRBV18 and TRBJ2-2; D not certain. The V end was cut by 2 bases, the J end by 6 bases, with 7 bases between. The V gene's germline CDR1 is KGHSH and CDR2 LQKENI. The CDR3 runs 13 residues. CDR3 coding DNA: TGTGCCAGCTCACCAGCTTCGGCCGGGGAGCTGTTTTTT. Protein sequence: CASSPASAGELFF. Supplemented by reference TRBV18 and TRBJ2-2, the full variable domain reads NAGVMQNPRHLVRRRGQEARLRCSPMKGHSHVYWYRQLPEEGLKFMVYLQKENIIDESGMPKERFSAEFPKEGPSILRIQQVVRGDSAAYFCASSPASAGELFFGEGSRLTVL.